This T cell receptor (beta chain) was sequenced in a study of vaccination effects on CD4 cells after COVID-19. Notes on this clone: Its antigen remains unknown.

Data came from immunoSEQ multiplex PCR; TCRdb stores just in-frame clones and leaves some out. There are fewer than 55,000 clones in the sample; 79% occur only once, and over 5% lies in the top ten. Study-level findings and limits: There was only 1 of 255 vaccine-induced clones in healthy vaccinees that cross-reacted with common cold coronaviruses. Infection- and vaccine-induced clones contracted markedly late after vaccination.

The CDR3 runs 13 residues. V lost 9 bases and J 1 base, leaving 7 bases between the germline ends. Germline assignment: CDR1 WNHNN and CDR2 SYGVQD (reference sequence). Prior to sequencing, the ViraFEST assay stimulated PBMC with viral peptide pools, which expanded the antigen-specific CD4+ T cells. At the end of 9 to 11 days of culture, CD4+ T cells were isolated. Vaccinees lacked prior SARS-CoV-2 infection and tested negative for nucleocapsid antibodies. A half-volume exchange with IL-2 medium occurred on days 3 and 7. The source is a human donor who received a COVID-19 vaccine. The sample in question was CD4+ T cells from PBMCs cultured with HCoV-OC43 spike peptides, obtained before COVID-19 vaccination. Subset here: HCoV-OC43 spike overlapping peptide pool stimulation. The chain has TRBV10-1 and TRBJ2-6; D could derive from TRBD1 or TRBD2 (5 bases each). This CDR3 is CASGGSGANVLTF. The CDR3 region has the DNA TGCGCCAGTGGGGGATCTGGGGCCAACGTCCTGACTTTC.